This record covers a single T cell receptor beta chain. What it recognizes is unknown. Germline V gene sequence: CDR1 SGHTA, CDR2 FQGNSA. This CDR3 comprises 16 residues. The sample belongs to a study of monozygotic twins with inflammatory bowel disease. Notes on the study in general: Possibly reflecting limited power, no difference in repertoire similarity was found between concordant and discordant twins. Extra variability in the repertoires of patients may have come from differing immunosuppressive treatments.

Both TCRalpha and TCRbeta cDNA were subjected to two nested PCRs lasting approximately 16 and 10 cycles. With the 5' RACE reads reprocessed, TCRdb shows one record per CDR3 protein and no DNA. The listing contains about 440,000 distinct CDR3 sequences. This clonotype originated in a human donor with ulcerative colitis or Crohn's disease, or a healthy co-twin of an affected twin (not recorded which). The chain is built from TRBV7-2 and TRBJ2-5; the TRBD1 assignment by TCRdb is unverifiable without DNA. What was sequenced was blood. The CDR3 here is CASSLSWGQGQETQYF.